This T cell receptor (beta chain) was sequenced in a study of control samples from healthy donors and cancer patients. Germline assignment: CDR1 MNHEY and CDR2 SVGAGI. The germline V and J ends were trimmed by 6 bases and 6 bases, with 14 bases remaining between them. There are 13 residues in the CDR3. The table came from immunoSEQ multiplex PCR; TCRdb's copy has only in-frame clones and leaves some out. The sample lists roughly 130,000 clones; around nine tenths were seen once. The chain has TRBV6-5 and TRBJ1-1, with D perhaps TRBD1 (5 bases). This clonotype was sampled from a man in his forties or fifties in good health. The source material was blood. CDR3 residues: CASSRDGGSEAFF. For the CDR3, the DNA is TGTGCCAGCAGCCGCGACGGGGGGTCTGAAGCTTTCTTT.